This is a list of T cell receptor beta chains from one sample in a study of shared clonotypes between healthy human individuals. Profiling relied on immunoSEQ multiplex PCR, and the TCRdb table lists in-frame clones only, not all of them. The sample holds approximately 2,200,000 clones, 85% to 95% seen once. The sequencing input was naive CD8+ T cells from PBMCs. The receptors shown here come from a young man in good health. Some clones in this sample may be carry-over from other donors' samples. CDR3s leave out the opening cysteine and the closing phenylalanine or tryptophan. The D gene is left open where the match is weak.

D,V,J,CDR3
NA,TRBV28,TRBJ1-5,ASRRDRNPNQPQH
TRBD2,TRBV30,TRBJ2-7,AWSVWGGREQY
TRBD2,TRBV7-8,TRBJ2-7,ASSLGLAGGYEQY
NA,TRBV7-6,TRBJ2-7,ASSSMGLAYEQY
NA,TRBV27,TRBJ2-7,ASRRAGSYEQY
NA,TRBV28,TRBJ2-1,ASSLSHGTTEQF
NA,TRBV6-5,TRBJ2-3,ASTSGWTDTQY
TRBD2,TRBV27,TRBJ2-7,ASSFRTSGSEQY
NA,TRBV27,TRBJ1-2,ARIGPYGYT
NA,TRBV30,TRBJ1-2,AWRDRGPYVPGYT
NA,TRBV19,TRBJ2-5,ASSMGLGGAFGTQY
NA,TRBV6-1,TRBJ1-2,ASSVRGDGYT
TRBD1,TRBV5-6,NA,ASSLQGVRHEQY
TRBD1,TRBV7-9,TRBJ2-7,ASSSRDSRNEQY
NA,TRBV27,TRBJ2-7,ASGSRGNLFYEQY
TRBD2,TRBV7-9,TRBJ2-3,ASSLGGEVRTDTQY
TRBD2,TRBV9,TRBJ2-1,ASSAGTSGIGDNEQF
NA,TRBV28,TRBJ1-2,ASRPWGGHYGYT
TRBD1,TRBV28,TRBJ2-7,ASRQGTAFYEQY
TRBD2,TRBV4-1,TRBJ2-7,ASSQDRLAGVYEQY
TRBD1,TRBV13,TRBJ2-4,ASSSRQGGAKNIQY
NA,TRBV14,TRBJ2-7,ASSPRRAYEQY
NA,TRBV5-6,TRBJ2-1,ASSLEQGLGSYNEQF
TRBD2,TRBV5-1,TRBJ2-3,ASCLLLAKTDTQY
NA,TRBV19,TRBJ2-2,ASSIDRSTSGELF
NA,TRBV7-9,TRBJ2-7,ASSAQGYSYEQY
NA,TRBV5-6,TRBJ1-1,ASSSGTVAEAF
NA,TRBV27,TRBJ2-7,ASSPFGEQY